These 20 T cell receptor beta chains were sequenced from one sample in a study of OX40 agonist ivuxolimab in advanced cancers. Library generation was performed with the immunoSEQ multiplex PCR assay. The table comes from immuneACCESS by way of TCRdb, which keeps in-frame sequences with V and J called. Part of the clones is missing from these tables; in studies checked, under half for an unresolved V gene and the rest for unknown reasons. Counted in this sample were some 19,000 clones; approximately 77% of them appeared once. Over 15% of the sample belongs to the ten largest clones. The specimen comprised CD4+ or CD8+ T cells sorted from blood, sampled in a trial of the OX40 agonist ivuxolimab. These receptors were obtained from an adult with an advanced solid tumor such as melanoma, head and neck, liver or kidney cancer.

J is TRBJ1-4 and V is TRBV28; TRBD1 is a possible D gene (5 bases). The CDR3 has 14 amino acids. The V end was cut by 3 bases, the J end by 7 bases, with 12 bases between. Germline CDR1 MDHEN, CDR2 SYDVKM. Written as DNA, the CDR3 is TGTGCCAGCAGTTTGGTATGGGGGACTGAAAAACTGTTTTTT. Its translation: CASSLVWGTEKLFF.

The rearrangement uses TRBV19 and TRBJ1-4, with TRBD1 as a possible D gene (6 bases). With 4 bases removed from V and 6 bases from J, the gap between germline ends came to 15 bases. The CDR3 runs 15 residues. Germline V lookup: CDR1 LNHDA, CDR2 SQIVND (reference sequence). The CDR3 region is CASSNPGVHDEKLFF. The CDR3 nucleotides read TGTGCCAGTAGTAACCCAGGGGTTCATGATGAAAAACTGTTTTTT.

The chain combines TRBV6-5 with TRBJ2-5; maybe TRBD1 (5 bases). CDR3 length: 15 amino acids. Germline V lookup: CDR1 MNHEY, CDR2 SVGAGI. The V and J ends lost 0 bases and 1 base respectively, with 9 bases between them. CDR3 nucleotide sequence: TGTGCCAGCAGTTACTCAAGACAGTCCCAAGAGACCCAGTACTTC. Amino acids: CASSYSRQSQETQYF.

This chain connects TRBV28 to TRBJ2-3, with 8 bases aligning to TRBD2. The CDR3 totals 16 residues. The germline V gene encodes CDR1 MDHEN and CDR2 SYDVKM. V lost 7 bases to trimming and J lost 6 bases; unmatched junction nucleotides: 15. CDR3: CASTQGAGDSRDTQYF. The CDR3 bases are TGTGCCAGCACCCAGGGAGCGGGGGACTCGCGGGATACGCAGTATTTT.

The chain recombines TRBV30 with TRBJ2-5; TRBD2 aligns across 12 bases. The V gene's germline CDR1 is GTSNPN and CDR2 SVGIG (reference sequence). After removal of 2 bases from V and 5 bases from J, the junction contained 3 bases not matched to a gene. This CDR3 spans 14 amino acids. CDR3 DNA: TGTGCCTGGAGTCAGACTAGCGGGGGTGAGACCCAGTACTTC. Amino acid sequence: CAWSQTSGGETQYF.

The chain combines TRBV19 with TRBJ2-2; the match to TRBD2 covers 10 bases. CDR1 is LNHDA and CDR2 is SQIVND in the germline V gene (reference sequence). With 5 bases clipped from V and 3 bases from J, the junction kept 12 bases outside the gene matches. The CDR3 contains 18 residues. CDR3 DNA sequence: TGTGCCAGTAGTCCGAGCCCCCCTAGCGGGAGTGACACCGGGGAGCTGTTTTTT. Translation gives CASSPSPPSGSDTGELFF.

The chain carries TRBV29-1 and TRBJ2-3; no clear D. Trimming pared 3 bases from V and 6 bases from J, leaving 16 bases between. The CDR3 loop spans 14 amino acids. The V gene's germline CDR1 is SQVTM and CDR2 ANQGSEA. CDR3 DNA: TGCAGCGTTGAGGCCCTCGGTTTGGGGGATACGCAGTATTTT. The encoded protein is CSVEALGLGDTQYF.

The chain uses TRBV7-5 and TRBJ2-7; the DNA was not compared with TRBD2, the D call given in the table. TRBV7-5 is a pseudogene. The CDR3 sequence is 16 residues long. The CDR3 DNA reads TGTGCCAGCAGCCCCCCGAGTTTCGGGGAATCCTACGAGCAGTACTTC. Translated: CASSPPSFGESYEQYF.

This clone was recorded only once. This chain links TRBV7-8 with TRBJ2-3; D is undetermined. Germline V gene sequence: CDR1 SGHVS, CDR2 FQNEAQ. V was clipped by 2 bases and J by 3 bases, with 0 bases between them. CDR3 length equals 11 residues. The chain's CDR3 is CASSLTDTQYF. CDR3 nucleotides: TGTGCCAGCAGCTTAACAGATACGCAGTATTTT.

The rearrangement links TRBV2 to TRBJ2-3, with TRBD1 as a possible D gene (5 bases). CDR3 size: 19 residues. V was cut by 0 bases and J by 2 bases, with 21 bases left in between. Germline CDR1 reads SNHLY; CDR2 reads FYNNEI. Written as DNA, the CDR3 is TGTGCCAGCAGTGAAGCGTTGGGGCTAGGGCCTGGTTCCACAGATACGCAGTATTTT. This sequence encodes CASSEALGLGPGSTDTQYF.

The CDR3: CASSPLTGFAQPQHF. CDR3 nucleotide sequence: TGTGCCAGTAGTCCGCTAACAGGGTTTGCCCAGCCCCAGCATTTT. This chain connects TRBV19 to TRBJ1-5, with D possibly matching TRBD1 (6 bases). Germline V gene data show CDR1 as LNHDA and CDR2 as SQIVND (reference sequence). This CDR3 is built from 15 residues. The V end was cut by 5 bases, the J end by 7 bases, with 18 bases between.

This chain links TRBV29-1 with TRBJ2-5; TRBD1 is a possible D gene (6 bases). V lost 2 bases and J 7 bases, leaving 11 bases between the germline ends. In germline, CDR1 is SQVTM, CDR2 ANQGSEA. The CDR3 contains 12 residues. The CDR3 protein is CSVEPGDGTQYF. The CDR3 nucleotides read TGCAGCGTTGAACCAGGGGACGGGACCCAGTACTTC.

The J gene is TRBJ2-7, the V gene TRBV7-8; a weak D match, TRBD2 (6 bases). The CDR3 is 14 residues long. V gave up 5 bases and J gave up 2 bases, with 13 bases separating them. The germline CDR1 and CDR2 sequences are SGHVS and FQNEAQ. In nucleotides, the CDR3 is TGTGCCAGCAGCGAAACCGGAGGGGCCTACGAGCAGTACTTC. Encoded protein: CASSETGGAYEQYF.

The genes are TRBV4-3 and TRBJ1-2; unclear D gene. Germline V lookup: CDR1 LGHNA, CDR2 YSLEER. The V end was cut by 3 bases, the J end by 6 bases, with 5 bases between. The CDR3 totals 11 residues. CDR3 bases: TGCGCCAGCAGCCATGGTAATGGCTACACCTTC. Residues: CASSHGNGYTF.

This clone was seen more than once but under ten times. V gene TRBV9 combines with J gene TRBJ2-1; TRBD1 matches 9 bases. Germline V gene lookup returns CDR1 SGDLS and CDR2 YYNGEE. The CDR3 runs 16 residues. After removal of 4 bases from V and 2 bases from J, the junction contained 7 bases not matched to a gene. CDR3 amino acids: CASSPGTGTTYNEQFF. CDR3 DNA sequence: TGTGCCAGCAGCCCGGGGACAGGGACGACCTACAATGAGCAGTTCTTC.

V is TRBV7-9 and J is TRBJ1-1; no definite D call. This CDR3 region has 15 residues. Germline V gives CDR1 SEHNR, CDR2 FQNEAQ (reference sequence). Trimming left V 3 bases short and J 3 bases short, with 14 bases between. This CDR3 reads CASSLDRAADTEAFF. The CDR3 coding sequence is TGTGCCAGCAGCTTGGACCGGGCGGCGGACACTGAAGCTTTCTTT.

The J gene is TRBJ1-5, the V gene TRBV15; D call uncertain. The length of the CDR3 is 13 residues. Germline V CDR1 and CDR2: LNHNV, YYDKDF (reference sequence). Trimming stripped 8 bases from V and 0 bases from J, with 8 bases between. CDR3 sequence (DNA): TGTGCCACCTCGGAAAATAGCAATCAGCCCCAGCATTTT. It is translated as CATSENSNQPQHF.

The rearrangement joins TRBV10-1 to TRBJ2-2; D is tentatively TRBD1 or TRBD2 (5 bases each). V was clipped by 6 bases and J by 6 bases, with 14 bases between them. Germline-derived CDR1 and CDR2 are WNHNN and SYGVQD (reference sequence). This CDR3 is built from 14 residues. The CDR3 nucleotides are TGCGCCAGCAGATGGGACCGCCAGGCCGGGGAGCTGTTTTTT. Its protein is CASRWDRQAGELFF.

This clone was seen more than once but under ten times. CDR3 protein: CASSDGTAYGYTF. CDR3 in DNA: TGTGCCAGCAGTGACGGCACAGCCTATGGCTACACCTTC. The chain is built from TRBV2 and TRBJ1-2; D uncertain. The germline V and J ends were trimmed by 3 bases and 4 bases, with 9 bases remaining between them. The CDR3 length is 13 residues. Per the germline V gene, CDR1 is SNHLY and CDR2 is FYNNEI.

The chain links TRBV7-9 to TRBJ2-5, with 7 bases that match TRBD1. The length of the CDR3 is 13 residues. V gave up 7 bases and J gave up 5 bases; unmatched junction bases: 7. Germline V gene sequence: CDR1 SEHNR, CDR2 FQNEAQ (reference sequence). The CDR3: CASKGGPAETQYF. CDR3 sequence (DNA): TGTGCCAGCAAAGGGGGCCCGGCGGAGACCCAGTACTTC. Combining the CDR3 with reference TRBV7-9 and TRBJ2-5 gives the whole variable domain DTGVSQNPRHKITKRGQNVTFRCDPISEHNRLYWYRQTLGQGPEFLTYFQNEAQLEKSRLLSDRFSAERPKGSFSTLEIQRTEQGDSAMYLCASKGGPAETQYFGPGTRLLVL.